The 9 T cell receptor beta chains given below trace back to one sample, sequenced in a study of T cells in Graves' hyperthyroidism and ophthalmopathy. What was amplified from RNA transcripts were TCR beta CDR3 regions. Using the HTBI primer set, a first-round RT-PCR was run on the TCR CDR3. TCRdb re-called the multiplex PCR reads with MiXCR, one entry per CDR3 protein. Found here are around 420,000 distinct CDR3 sequences, roughly an eighth of them singletons; the top ten hold 5.3%. The sequencing input was blood. The receptors come from a woman aged 18-29 years with Graves' hyperthyroidism.

There are many counts of this clonotype. This sequence joins TRBV28 and TRBJ1-1; no definite D call. Germline CDR1 reads MDHEN; CDR2 reads SYDVKM. V lost 8 bases to trimming and J lost 3 bases, with 13 bases between them. This CDR3 comprises 13 residues. CDR3 in DNA: TGTGCCAGCCATCTGGTTCAAGACACTGAAGCTTTCTTT. Amino acids: CASHLVQDTEAFF.

A word on this clonotype: A much larger clone lies one base from this, so it may be a read error. The chain has TRBV18 and TRBJ2-7; TRBD1 matches 12 bases. The CDR3 sequence is 13 residues long. V was clipped by 10 bases and J by 7 bases; unmatched bases: 8. The germline gives CDR1 KGHSH, CDR2 LQKENI. The CDR3 DNA follows: TGTGCCACCGCGGGACAGGGGGCAAATGAGCAGTACTTC. It translates to CATAGQGANEQYF.

This clonotype was detected a few times. The CDR3 loop is CSVGRTGKSYEQYF. As DNA, the CDR3 is TGCAGCGTGGGAAGGACAGGGAAGTCCTACGAGCAGTACTTC. This chain joins TRBV29-1 and TRBJ2-7, with TRBD1 identical over 8 bases. J gave up 1 base and V 6 bases, and 8 bases lay outside the gene matches. This CDR3 spans 14 amino acids. CDR1 and CDR2 (germline): SQVTM, ANQGSEA.

This clonotype was found a few times. The chain carries TRBV9 and TRBJ2-5; TRBD1 matches 9 bases. The V gene end was trimmed by 3 bases and the J gene end by 5 bases; junction bases not matched to a gene: 5. CDR1 and CDR2 (germline): SGDLS, YYNGEE. This CDR3 has 14 amino acids. The CDR3 loop reads CASSGGQGLETQYF. CDR3 DNA sequence: TGTGCCAGCAGCGGTGGACAGGGGTTGGAGACCCAGTACTTC.

This clonotype was recorded at least ten times. The chain employs TRBV7-9 and TRBJ2-7; 8 bases are shared with TRBD2. The CDR3 loop spans 16 amino acids. With 5 bases clipped from V and 2 bases from J, the junction kept 11 bases outside the gene matches. CDR1 and CDR2 from the germline V gene are SEHNR and FQNEAQ (reference sequence). This CDR3 reads CASSPPGRGGTYEQYF. The CDR3 nucleotides are TGTGCCAGCAGCCCTCCGGGACGGGGGGGAACCTACGAGCAGTACTTC.

The gene calls are TRBV27 and TRBJ1-6; 7 bases agree with TRBD1. The CDR3 spans 14 residues. The trim removed 3 bases at V and 9 bases at J, leaving 5 bases unmatched. CDR1 and CDR2 (germline): MNHEY, SMNVEV (reference sequence). The CDR3 bases are TGTGCCAGCAGTTTTAGACAGGGTACTTCACCCCTCCACTTT. Protein sequence: CASSFRQGTSPLHF.

This clonotype occurred many times. The V call is TRBV5-8, the J call TRBJ2-1, with 10 bases aligning to TRBD1. The CDR3 covers 15 residues. CDR1 and CDR2 (germline): SGHTS, YDEGEE. V trimming: 4 bases; J trimming: 6 bases; junction bases outside the gene matches: 7. CDR3 region: CASSTGTGVPNEQFF. The CDR3 DNA reads as TGTGCCAGCAGCACCGGGACAGGGGTTCCCAATGAGCAGTTCTTC.

The V call is TRBV18, the J call TRBJ2-5; D may correspond to TRBD1 or TRBD2 (5 bases each). The CDR3 totals 14 residues. With 3 bases removed from V and 2 bases from J, the gap between germline ends came to 10 bases. CDR1 is KGHSH, CDR2 LQKENI, per germline. DNA for the CDR3: TGTGCCAGCTCACCCGGGACGGAACAAGAGACCCAGTACTTC. Amino acid sequence: CASSPGTEQETQYF.

This clonotype was recorded at least ten times. The gene calls are TRBV9 and TRBJ2-3; perhaps TRBD1 as D (5 bases). CDR3 length: 14 amino acids. V lost 0 bases, J lost 4 bases, and 9 bases lay in between. Per the germline V gene, CDR1 is SGDLS and CDR2 is YYNGEE. The CDR3 DNA follows: TGTGCCAGCAGCGTAGTAGTGGGGCCAGATACGCAGTATTTT. Translated, it gives CASSVVVGPDTQYF.